This TCR beta chain came from a study of a mutant IDH1 vaccine in newly diagnosed glioma. Time point denoted: week 47, end of study. It was 300 ug of mutant IDH1 20-mer peptide that made up each vaccine dose, given with topical imiquimod. The method was immunoSEQ multiplex PCR; TCRdb's version includes in-frame clones alone and lacks a portion of them. The sample lists fewer than 60,000 clones; 65% were seen once. Notes on this clone: The target antigen is unknown.

V was pared by 5 bases and J by 6 bases, with 16 bases between. In germline, CDR1 is MNHNY, CDR2 SVGAGI (reference sequence). There are 14 residues in the CDR3. The chain links TRBV6-6 to TRBJ1-1; D is uncertain. The sample in question was peripheral blood mononuclear cells (PBMCs), obtained from a glioma patient whose treatment included an IDH1 peptide vaccine. The sequence came from a man in his forties with glioma. Some clones in this sample may be carry-over from other donors' samples. The CDR3 loop is CASSNTDVVAEAFF. CDR3 DNA: TGTGCCAGCAGTAATACCGACGTTGTGGCTGAAGCTTTCTTT.